This TCR beta chain was identified in a study of shared clonotypes between healthy human individuals. Regarding the study as a whole: Sampling covered nothing but blood. Tissue TCR repertoires likely differ from those found in blood.

The test was conducted at deep level. When replicate PCRs were run on unsorted PBMC, they used roughly 280 ng DNA, some 31,000 T cell genomes. TCRdb's table, derived via immunoSEQ multiplex PCR, lists solely in-frame clones and lacks some. The sample shows roughly 480,000 clones, approximately 79% of them seen only once. Comments on this clone: Its cognate antigen is unknown.

Nashville, Tennessee was home to all donors, who were Caucasian adults. V was clipped by 5 bases and J by 1 base, with 15 bases between them. The CDR3 sequence is 16 residues long. The germline gives CDR1 SGHTA, CDR2 FQGNSA. Sequencing input: PBMCs. The gene calls are TRBV7-2 and TRBJ2-1, with D perhaps being TRBD1 or TRBD2 (5 bases each). The TCR comes from a woman in her 40s in good health. Some clones in this sample may be carry-over from other donors' samples. This CDR3 reads CASSLEGPISYNEQFF. The DNA for the CDR3 is TGTGCCAGCAGCCTAGAGGGACCAATTTCCTACAATGAGCAGTTCTTC. The full variable domain, in which reference TRBV7-2 and TRBJ2-1 provide the parts outside the CDR3, is GAGVSQSPSNKVTEKGKDVELRCDPISGHTALYWYRQSLGQGLEFLIYFQGNSAPDKSGLPSDRFSAERTGGSVSTLTIQRTQQEDSAVYLCASSLEGPISYNEQFFGPGTRLTVL.